This T cell receptor (beta chain) came from a study of T-cell memory formation after mild COVID-19. TCRdb reprocessed the 5' RACE reads with MiXCR, giving one entry per CDR3 protein. The sample lists around 510,000 distinct CDR3 sequences; about a fifth were seen once. The CDR3 loop spans 15 amino acids. V was cut by 0 bases and J by 2 bases, with 10 bases left in between. Germline CDR1 reads SGHNT; CDR2 reads YYREEE (reference sequence). This chain links TRBV5-4 with TRBJ2-3; D is undetermined. This clonotype originated in an adult woman who had mild COVID-19 (a few samples of this study predate the infection). Cell type and time point are not known. Material: PBMCs or a T cell subset sorted from them (not recorded which). CDR3 region: CASSLAAANTDTQYF. Written as DNA, the CDR3 is TGTGCCAGCAGCTTGGCGGCAGCTAACACAGATACGCAGTATTTT.